This TCR beta chain was captured in a study of blood T cell repertoires in COVID-19. Whole-study context: Material from acute and convalescent COVID-19 was sourced from the United States, Italy and Spain.

Germline values: CDR1 MNHNS, CDR2 SASEGT. The CDR3 loop spans 15 amino acids. V lost 1 base, J lost 5 bases, and 0 bases stayed unmatched. A Seattle source enrolled patients during active infection and followed them longitudinally. This clone showed up just a few times. Here immunoSEQ multiplex PCR was the method, and the copy in TCRdb shows in-frame clones only, minus some. The sample comprises tens of thousands of clones, over 60% of which are singletons, and approximately 20% rests with the top ten. This clonotype was sampled from a man under 40 with COVID-19, enrolled during active disease. Input material: peripheral blood. The J gene is TRBJ1-6, the V gene TRBV6-1; 9 bases agree with TRBD1. The CDR3 reads CASSEGTGDNSPLHF. In DNA, the CDR3 is TGTGCCAGCAGTGAAGGGACAGGGGATAATTCACCCCTCCACTTT.